The clone carrying this TCR beta chain was observed a handful of times. Antigen unknown. Sequenced with the Oncomine TCR Beta short-read assay was DNA taken from cultured CD4+ T cells. In TCRdb, the PCR reads were re-called with MiXCR into one record per CDR3 protein. The sample includes nearly 10,000 distinct CDR3 sequences, around 40% of them seen just once. Treatment of the sample: approximately 11-day PBMC culture with coronavirus spike peptide pools or control peptides (ViraFEST assay). The collection of CD4+ T cells from the unexposed donor took place before the COVID-19 pandemic (2011-2018). This specimen comes from a study of vaccination and CD4 T cells after COVID-19. V was clipped by 6 bases and J by 0 bases, with 12 bases between them. The CDR3 is 16 amino acids. The germline V gene encodes CDR1 MNHNS and CDR2 SASEGT.

This sequence joins TRBV6-1 and TRBJ1-6; D might be TRBD1 (5 bases). This sequence originates from a human donor in good health. Sequencing input: CD4+ T cells from blood, cultured in vitro. CDR3 protein: CASSPRTTSYNSPLHF. In DNA, the CDR3 is TGTGCCAGCAGCCCTAGGACAACCTCCTATAATTCACCCCTCCACTTT.